The 20 T cell receptor beta chains below come from one sample, sequenced in a study of shared clonotypes between healthy human individuals. It was CD45RO-negative cells, positively selected for CCR7, that made up naive CD8 cells, with terminally differentiated effector memory CD45RA+ cells excluded. Clones were sequenced by immunoSEQ multiplex PCR, and TCRdb holds only the in-frame ones, with some missing. The table records 1.5 million to 2.5 million clones, just under 95% of them present only once. The sample consisted of naive CD8+ T cells sorted from blood. The receptors originated from a man younger than 30 in good health.

The V and J genes are TRBV10-2 and TRBJ2-5; D is undetermined. This CDR3 has 14 residues. The V gene lost 6 bases and the J gene lost 5 bases, with 16 bases spanning the gap. Germline CDR1 is WSHSY and CDR2 is SAAADI. The CDR3 spells CASSQAVMGETQYF. The CDR3 DNA follows: TGCGCCAGCAGCCAGGCGGTGATGGGGGAGACCCAGTACTTC.

The rearrangement joins TRBV15 to TRBJ2-7, with D possibly called TRBD1 or TRBD2 (5 bases each). This CDR3 has 15 amino acids. CDR1 and CDR2 (germline): LNHNV, YYDKDF (reference sequence). Trimming removed 0 bases from V and 5 bases from J, with 14 bases in between. CDR3 residues: CATSRDVRDLNEQYF. CDR3 bases: TGTGCCACCAGCAGAGACGTCCGGGACCTCAACGAGCAGTACTTC.

This sequence joins TRBV9 and TRBJ2-7; TRBD2 is a possible D gene (6 bases). CDR3 size: 12 residues. The germline V and J ends were trimmed by 2 bases and 6 bases, with 9 bases remaining between them. CDR1 is SGDLS and CDR2 is YYNGEE in the germline V gene. In DNA, the CDR3 is TGTGCCAGCAGCGTCAACGGGGGCGAGCAGTACTTC. This gives the protein CASSVNGGEQYF.

This chain connects TRBV2 to TRBJ2-1; possibly TRBD2 for D (5 bases). CDR1 SNHLY and CDR2 FYNNEI come from the germline V gene. The ends were cut back, 5 bases at V and 7 bases at J, with 15 bases in the middle. This CDR3 has 14 residues. The CDR3 protein is CASSLSFSGNEQFF. CDR3 coding DNA: TGTGCCAGCAGTCTTAGCTTTTCGGGGAATGAGCAGTTCTTC.

The V call is TRBV6-6, the J call TRBJ1-2; D is uncertain. The V gene lost 0 bases and the J gene lost 7 bases, with 15 bases spanning the gap. The CDR3 is made up of 15 amino acids. CDR1 MNHNY and CDR2 SVGAGI come from the germline V gene (reference sequence). CDR3 sequence: CASSYSPTDPSGYTF. The CDR3 bases are TGTGCCAGCAGTTACTCCCCCACGGACCCCAGTGGCTACACCTTC.

With regard to this clone: The sample holds other DNA sequences that translate to the same CDR3. The chain carries TRBV27 and TRBJ1-1, with 8 bases aligning to TRBD1. This CDR3 comprises 14 residues. Germline-derived CDR1 and CDR2 are MNHEY and SMNVEV (reference sequence). With 3 bases clipped from V and 3 bases from J, the junction kept 3 bases outside the gene matches. DNA for the CDR3: TGTGCCAGCAGTTTGACAGGGGCGTACACTGAAGCTTTCTTT. Translated, it gives CASSLTGAYTEAFF.

The V and J genes are TRBV6-1 and TRBJ2-5; 11 bases are a match to TRBD2. The CDR3 extends over 17 amino acids. The germline CDR1 and CDR2 sequences are MNHNS and SASEGT. Trimming cost V 0 bases and J 2 bases; bases outside gene matches: 5. As DNA, the CDR3 is TGTGCCAGCAGTGAAGCGATTCGACTAGCGGGGCAAGAGACCCAGTACTTC. This sequence encodes CASSEAIRLAGQETQYF.

In DNA form, the CDR3 reads TGTGCCAGCAGTCTCTCGGATGGGTTCTCGGAGCAGTACTTC. The encoded protein is CASSLSDGFSEQYF. The V gene is TRBV9, the J gene TRBJ2-7; no firm D call. Deletions cut 5 bases from V and 7 bases from J, with 19 bases between. Looked up from germline, CDR1 is SGDLS and CDR2 is YYNGEE. The CDR3 loop spans 14 amino acids.

Worth noting for this clone: The same CDR3 can be traced to other DNA sequences in this sample. V usage is TRBV27 and J usage is TRBJ1-1; 8 bases fit TRBD1. Germline V gene data show CDR1 as MNHEY and CDR2 as SMNVEV (reference sequence). The CDR3 is made up of 15 amino acids. V was clipped by 1 base and J by 1 base; unmatched bases: 2. The CDR3, as DNA: TGTGCCAGCAGTTTATGGCAGGGGGCGAACACTGAAGCTTTCTTT. Protein product: CASSLWQGANTEAFF.

CDR3 residues: CASSQDALAIADTQYF. CDR3 DNA sequence: TGTGCCAGCAGCCAAGATGCACTAGCGATCGCAGATACGCAGTATTTT. The chain combines TRBV4-2 with TRBJ2-3; 7 nucleotides agree with TRBD2. Germline lookup yields CDR1 LGHNA and CDR2 YNFKEQ. There are 16 residues in the CDR3. The trim removed 0 bases at V and 4 bases at J, leaving 7 bases unmatched.

This rearrangement joins TRBV28 to TRBJ2-1; D unclear. The CDR3 is made up of 17 amino acids. Trimming pared 4 bases from V and 0 bases from J, leaving 16 bases between. In germline, CDR1 is MDHEN, CDR2 SYDVKM. CDR3 amino acids: CASSSPDVVHSYNEQFF. The CDR3, as DNA: TGTGCCAGCAGTTCCCCGGACGTAGTGCACTCCTACAATGAGCAGTTCTTC.

The chain has TRBV5-1 and TRBJ1-4, with 9 positions matching TRBD1. CDR3 length: 17 residues. Unmatched junction bases numbered 11, after V lost 0 bases and J lost 8 bases. Germline loops: CDR1 SGHRS, CDR2 YFSETQ. Here the CDR3 DNA reads TGCGCCAGCAGCTTGGATTATCTGGGACAGGGTAGAGAAAAACTGTTTTTT. Its protein product is CASSLDYLGQGREKLFF.

This sequence joins TRBV13 and TRBJ2-7; D is tentatively TRBD1 or TRBD2 (6 bases each). Germline CDR1 PRHDT, CDR2 FYEKMQ (reference sequence). The V gene lost 5 bases and the J gene lost 5 bases, with 13 bases spanning the gap. CDR3 length: 13 amino acids. Here the CDR3 reads CASSHREADEQYF. CDR3 coding DNA: TGTGCCAGCAGCCACAGGGAGGCGGACGAGCAGTACTTC.

A word on this clone: The same CDR3 can be traced to other DNA sequences in this sample. The chain couples TRBV6-1 to TRBJ2-1; the D gene is possibly TRBD1 (6 bases). The CDR3 totals 15 residues. V lost 2 bases and J 4 bases, leaving 12 bases between the germline ends. Germline CDR1 and CDR2: MNHNS and SASEGT. This CDR3 is CASSELSGAYNEQFF. CDR3 sequence (DNA): TGTGCCAGCAGTGAACTTTCAGGGGCGTACAATGAGCAGTTCTTC.

The chain combines TRBV28 with TRBJ1-2; 12 nucleotides match TRBD1. This CDR3 region has 20 residues. The V and J ends lost 5 bases and 2 bases, in that order; junction bases with no gene match: 18. The germline V gene encodes CDR1 MDHEN and CDR2 SYDVKM. The CDR3: CASSPPGQGAFFSSNYGYTF. CDR3 DNA sequence: TGTGCCAGCAGTCCGCCGGGACAGGGGGCCTTTTTCAGCTCGAACTATGGCTACACCTTC.

This clone was found a few times. V is TRBV2 and J is TRBJ1-6; D may be TRBD1 (5 bases). Germline values: CDR1 SNHLY, CDR2 FYNNEI. The CDR3 sequence is 15 residues long. Trimming cost V 3 bases and J 8 bases, with 14 bases left between them. The CDR3 loop reads CASSEPGRTDSPLHF. The CDR3 DNA reads TGTGCCAGCAGTGAGCCGGGACGGACTGATTCACCCCTCCACTTT.

V gene TRBV29-1 combines with J gene TRBJ2-7; D is possibly TRBD1 or TRBD2 (6 bases each). Germline V lookup: CDR1 SQVTM, CDR2 ANQGSEA. The CDR3 loop spans 13 amino acids. V was clipped by 3 bases and J by 7 bases, with 16 bases between them. The CDR3 sequence: CSVDPQGGGEQYF. The CDR3 DNA reads as TGCAGCGTTGACCCACAGGGTGGAGGGGAGCAGTACTTC.

J is TRBJ2-2 and V is TRBV11-3; 7 bases line up with TRBD1. This CDR3 has 17 residues. J lost 0 bases, V lost 6 bases, and 10 bases had no gene match. Per germline, CDR1 SGHNT and CDR2 YENEEA. This CDR3 is CASSQRRGLSNTGELFF. CDR3 coding DNA: TGTGCCAGCAGTCAACGAAGGGGGCTCTCGAACACCGGGGAGCTGTTTTTT.

The CDR3 loop reads CASSGTPLQEQYF. The CDR3 DNA reads as TGTGCCAGCAGCGGGACACCCCTCCAGGAGCAGTACTTC. The chain has TRBV7-3 and TRBJ2-7; D is possibly TRBD1 (6 bases). The CDR3 runs to 13 residues. Trimming left V 5 bases short and J 7 bases short, with 15 bases between. The germline V gene encodes CDR1 SGHTA and CDR2 FQGTGA.

A word on this clone: Relative to the germline gene, one junction end is altered; a read error may explain this. The rearrangement links TRBV30 to TRBJ1-4; no reliable D call. From germline, CDR1 is GTSNPN and CDR2 SVGIG (reference sequence). This CDR3 is 15 amino acids long. CDR3 sequence: CAWSVQAATDEKLFF. In DNA form, the CDR3 reads TGTGCCTGGAGTGTCCAGGCCGCGACGGATGAAAAGCTGTTTTTT.